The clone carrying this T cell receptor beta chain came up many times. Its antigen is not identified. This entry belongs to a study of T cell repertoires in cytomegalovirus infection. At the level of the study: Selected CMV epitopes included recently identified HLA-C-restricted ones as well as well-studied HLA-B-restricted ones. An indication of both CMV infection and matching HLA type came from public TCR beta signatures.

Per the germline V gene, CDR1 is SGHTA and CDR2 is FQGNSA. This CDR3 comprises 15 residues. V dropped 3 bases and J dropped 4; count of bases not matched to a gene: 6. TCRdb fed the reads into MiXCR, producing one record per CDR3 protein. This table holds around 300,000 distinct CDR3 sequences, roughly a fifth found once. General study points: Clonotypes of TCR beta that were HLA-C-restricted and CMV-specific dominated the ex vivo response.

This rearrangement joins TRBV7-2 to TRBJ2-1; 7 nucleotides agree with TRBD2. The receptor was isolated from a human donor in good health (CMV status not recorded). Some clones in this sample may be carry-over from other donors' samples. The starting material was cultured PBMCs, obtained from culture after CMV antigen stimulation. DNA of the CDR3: TGTGCCAGCAGCTTGGGCGGGAGCTGGTACAATGAGCAGTTCTTC. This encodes CASSLGGSWYNEQFF.